A selection of T cell receptor beta chains follows, all from one sample in a study of blood T cell repertoires in COVID-19. Profiled with immunoSEQ multiplex PCR; TCRdb holds only in-frame clones, not every one. The sample comprises tens of thousands of clones, around 82% of which are singletons, and around 17% rests with the top ten. The sample consisted of peripheral blood. The receptors here all came from a man in his 70s with acute or convalescent COVID-19. Each CDR3 is given with its conserved first and last residue. The D gene is left open where the match is weak. A row's size may be missing; if present it is once, few, many or a size class.

TRBJ2-7,TRBV11-2,TRBD2,.,CASSPGGKIYEQYF,TGTGCCAGCAGCCCGGGAGGGAAAATTTACGAGCAGTACTTC
TRBJ2-2,TRBV30,.,once,CAWSQTGELFF,TGTGCCTGGAGTCAGACCGGGGAGCTGTTTTTT
TRBJ1-2,TRBV5-1,.,.,CASSPAEINYGYTF,TGCGCCAGCAGCCCCGCCGAGATTAACTATGGCTACACCTTC
TRBJ2-1,TRBV18,.,once,CASSPRPGQLTNNEQFF,TGTGCCAGCTCACCAAGGCCGGGACAACTTACTAATAATGAGCAGTTCTTC
TRBJ2-5,TRBV7-6,TRBD2,.,CASRRDFSGDQETQYF,TGTGCCAGCAGACGAGACTTCAGCGGGGACCAAGAGACCCAGTACTTC
TRBJ2-5,TRBV5-1,.,.,CASSLNVGFQETQYF,TGCGCCAGCAGCTTGAACGTCGGGTTTCAAGAGACCCAGTACTTC
TRBJ2-7,TRBV28,TRBD2,once,CACASGTYEQYF,TGTGCGTGCGCTAGCGGAACCTACGAGCAGTACTTC
TRBJ2-7,TRBV10-2,.,.,CASSGREKTGQYF,TGCGCCAGCAGTGGCCGAGAGAAAACGGGGCAGTACTTC
TRBJ1-5,TRBV30,.,.,CAWSAPPGHPPQPQHF,TGTGCCTGGAGTGCCCCTCCCGGTCACCCCCCTCAGCCCCAGCATTTT
TRBJ1-3,TRBV7-6,.,few,CASTLGPDLSGNTIYF,TGTGCCAGCACCCTGGGGCCGGACCTCTCTGGAAACACCATATATTTT
TRBJ1-2,TRBV5-4,TRBD1,.,CASSGGMPRGQGSAGYTF,TGTGCCAGCAGCGGGGGGATGCCACGGGGACAGGGATCAGCTGGCTACACCTTC